A selection of T cell receptor beta chains follows, all from one sample in a study of cytomegalovirus exposure and HLA in healthy donors. Measured with immunoSEQ multiplex PCR; TCRdb has only the in-frame clones, and not every one. The sample includes 150,000 to 200,000 clones, almost 85% of them seen just once. Sequences were obtained from PBMCs. These receptors all stem from a woman aged 50 to 65 in good health and CMV-seronegative. Both conserved end residues are part of each CDR3. Rows give clone size only sometimes, using once, few, many, or a class for an expanded clone.

CDR3 protein	V gene	J gene	clone size
CASSYPRGSATGELFF	TRBV6-5	TRBJ2-2	.
CASSLKTGPNYGYTF	TRBV7-2	TRBJ1-2	once
CASSRGLALAYEQYF	TRBV14	TRBJ2-7	.
CASSFRTGGTETQYF	TRBV5-1	TRBJ2-5	.
CASRDQGSGNQPQHF	TRBV27	TRBJ1-5	.
CASSLAGMNTEAFF	TRBV5-1	TRBJ1-1	.
CASSLGRSGRPSTDTQYF	TRBV5-4	TRBJ2-3	.
CASSSGTSLFVAFF	TRBV7-8	TRBJ2-1	.
CASSLRSLGNTIYF	TRBV7-9	TRBJ1-3	few
CASTNSRAPTGELFF	TRBV27	TRBJ2-2	.
CASSLGLAGGLTEQFF	TRBV5-4	TRBJ2-1	.
CASSPGNMGGETQYF	TRBV7-7	TRBJ2-5	.
CASSTTTGEQYF	TRBV19	TRBJ2-7	.
CASGQTGTGGGYTF	TRBV2	TRBJ1-2	.
CASSGPTGGTEAFF	TRBV6-6	TRBJ1-1	few
CASRQKSNEKLFF	TRBV10-2	TRBJ1-4	.
CASSDWGQGASDTQYF	TRBV6-1	TRBJ2-3	.
CASSRQGIEAFF	TRBV6-1	TRBJ1-1	.